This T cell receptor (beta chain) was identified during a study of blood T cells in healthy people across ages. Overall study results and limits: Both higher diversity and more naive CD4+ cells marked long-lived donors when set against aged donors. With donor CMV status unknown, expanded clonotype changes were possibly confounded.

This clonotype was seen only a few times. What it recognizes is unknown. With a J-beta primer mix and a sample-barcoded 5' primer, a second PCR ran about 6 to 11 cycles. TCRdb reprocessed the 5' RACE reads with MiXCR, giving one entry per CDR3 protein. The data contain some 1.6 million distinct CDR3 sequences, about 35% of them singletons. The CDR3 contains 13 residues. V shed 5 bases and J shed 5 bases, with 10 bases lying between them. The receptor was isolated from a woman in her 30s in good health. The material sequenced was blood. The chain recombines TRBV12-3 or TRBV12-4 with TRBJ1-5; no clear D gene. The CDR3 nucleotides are TGTGCCAGCAGTATACAGCCTGATCAGCCCCAGCATTTT. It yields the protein CASSIQPDQPQHF.